This is a list of T cell receptor beta chains from one sample in a study of regulatory T cells in long-lasting Graves disease. MiXCR, run by TCRdb on the multiplex PCR reads, gives a single entry per CDR3 protein. The sample has under 700,000 distinct CDR3 sequences, about 16% seen once. These data were likewise used in another study, on T cells in Graves' hyperthyroidism and ophthalmopathy.

This sample comprised peripheral blood mononuclear cells (PBMCs), obtained at new diagnosis, from a patient treated with antithyroid drugs. These receptors came from a middle-aged woman with Graves disease. The CDR3 runs from the conserved cysteine through the conserved F or W. Fields, in order: J gene, clone size, D gene, V gene, CDR3 protein, CDR3 DNA. D genes are given only for firm matches. Where a row states a size, it is once, few, many or the class of an expanded clone; other rows omit it.

j_call: TRBJ2-5; clone_size: few; d_call: TRBD2; v_call: TRBV11-2; cdr3_aa: CASSLASGGALTQYF; cdr3_nt: TGTGCCAGCAGCTTAGCTAGCGGGGGGGCCCTAACCCAGTACTTC
j_call: TRBJ1-1; clone_size: -; d_call: TRBD1; v_call: TRBV19; cdr3_aa: CASSTTGGASTEAFF; cdr3_nt: TGTGCCAGTAGCACGACAGGGGGTGCGAGCACTGAAGCTTTCTTT
j_call: TRBJ1-1; clone_size: -; d_call: TRBD1; v_call: TRBV10-2; cdr3_aa: CASTTDRGKNTEAFF; cdr3_nt: TGCGCCAGCACCACGGACAGGGGGAAGAACACTGAAGCTTTCTTT
j_call: TRBJ2-7; clone_size: many; d_call: -; v_call: TRBV5-1; cdr3_aa: CASSGSGSVYEQYF; cdr3_nt: TGCGCCAGCAGCGGTTCGGGGTCCGTCTACGAGCAGTACTTC
j_call: TRBJ1-5; clone_size: many; d_call: -; v_call: TRBV28; cdr3_aa: CASSFPEGPSNQPQHF; cdr3_nt: TGTGCCAGCAGTTTCCCTGAAGGGCCTAGCAATCAGCCCCAGCATTTT
j_call: TRBJ1-2; clone_size: many; d_call: TRBD1; v_call: TRBV20-1; cdr3_aa: CSARDLGQGEAASGYGYTF; cdr3_nt: TGCAGTGCTAGAGATCTAGGGCAGGGGGAGGCCGCCTCGGGTTATGGCTACACCTTC
j_call: TRBJ1-5; clone_size: many; d_call: -; v_call: TRBV5-1; cdr3_aa: CASSLDGDNSNQPQHF; cdr3_nt: TGCGCCAGCAGCTTGGACGGGGATAATAGCAATCAGCCCCAGCATTTT
j_call: TRBJ2-2; clone_size: many; d_call: -; v_call: TRBV5-6; cdr3_aa: CASSSADTGELFF; cdr3_nt: TGTGCCAGCAGCTCTGCGGACACCGGGGAGCTGTTTTTT
j_call: TRBJ1-5; clone_size: -; d_call: TRBD1; v_call: TRBV4-1; cdr3_aa: CASSFQTGGLTQPQHF; cdr3_nt: TGCGCCAGCAGCTTCCAAACAGGGGGTCTGACTCAGCCCCAGCATTTT
j_call: TRBJ2-3; clone_size: few; d_call: -; v_call: TRBV9; cdr3_aa: CASSVWVGPDGTDTQYF; cdr3_nt: TGTGCCAGCAGCGTATGGGTCGGACCTGATGGCACAGATACGCAGTATTTT
j_call: TRBJ2-7; clone_size: -; d_call: TRBD2; v_call: TRBV2; cdr3_aa: CASHAVLAEEQYF; cdr3_nt: TGTGCCAGCCACGCTGTGCTAGCGGAAGAGCAGTACTTC
j_call: TRBJ2-1; clone_size: many; d_call: TRBD1; v_call: TRBV10-3; cdr3_aa: CAIQAVGTGQKQFF; cdr3_nt: TGTGCCATCCAGGCCGTCGGGACAGGACAGAAGCAGTTCTTC
j_call: TRBJ1-1; clone_size: -; d_call: -; v_call: TRBV12-3/TRBV12-4; cdr3_aa: CASSDFRDGEAFF; cdr3_nt: TGTGCCAGCAGTGACTTCCGGGATGGGGAAGCTTTCTTT
j_call: TRBJ2-3; clone_size: many; d_call: -; v_call: TRBV10-3; cdr3_aa: CAIRSSTEDTQYF; cdr3_nt: TGTGCCATCAGGAGTTCGACAGAAGATACGCAGTATTTT
j_call: TRBJ1-5; clone_size: -; d_call: TRBD1; v_call: TRBV19; cdr3_aa: CASSRSGQASQPQHF; cdr3_nt: TGTGCCAGTAGCCGATCGGGACAGGCGTCTCAGCCCCAGCATTTT
j_call: TRBJ1-1; clone_size: -; d_call: -; v_call: TRBV6-1; cdr3_aa: CASSLRGERWNTEAFF; cdr3_nt: TGTGCCAGCAGTCTCCGGGGTGAGAGATGGAACACTGAAGCTTTCTTT
j_call: TRBJ2-5; clone_size: -; d_call: TRBD2; v_call: TRBV9; cdr3_aa: CASSGSGLAGETQYF; cdr3_nt: TGTGCCAGCAGCGGCTCGGGACTAGCGGGAGAGACCCAGTACTTC
j_call: TRBJ1-5; clone_size: -; d_call: -; v_call: TRBV29-1; cdr3_aa: CSVKGGNNQPQHF; cdr3_nt: TGCAGCGTAAAAGGGGGAAACAATCAGCCCCAGCATTTT
j_call: TRBJ1-6; clone_size: many; d_call: -; v_call: TRBV6-1; cdr3_aa: CASRRPSGPSPLHF; cdr3_nt: TGTGCCAGCAGACGCCCTTCAGGGCCGTCACCCCTCCACTTT
j_call: TRBJ1-1; clone_size: many; d_call: -; v_call: TRBV6-9; cdr3_aa: CASSYSGSPNTEAFF; cdr3_nt: TGTGCCAGCAGTTACAGCGGCAGCCCGAACACTGAAGCTTTCTTT
j_call: TRBJ1-1; clone_size: -; d_call: -; v_call: TRBV11-2; cdr3_aa: CASSLGLRGRRTEAFF; cdr3_nt: TGTGCCAGCAGCTTAGGTCTCCGGGGCCGGAGAACTGAAGCTTTCTTT
j_call: TRBJ1-5; clone_size: few; d_call: TRBD1; v_call: TRBV27; cdr3_aa: CASKTGQTSQPQHF; cdr3_nt: TGTGCCAGCAAAACGGGACAGACCAGTCAGCCCCAGCATTTT
j_call: TRBJ1-1; clone_size: few; d_call: -; v_call: TRBV9; cdr3_aa: CASSVGVGDAEAFF; cdr3_nt: TGTGCCAGCAGCGTAGGGGTGGGAGACGCTGAAGCTTTCTTT
j_call: TRBJ2-7; clone_size: many; d_call: -; v_call: TRBV28; cdr3_aa: CASSSPKPYEQYF; cdr3_nt: TGTGCCAGCTCTTCCCCCAAGCCCTACGAGCAGTACTTC
j_call: TRBJ1-1; clone_size: many; d_call: -; v_call: TRBV10-3; cdr3_aa: CAIRPGQQNTEAFF; cdr3_nt: TGTGCCATCAGACCCGGACAGCAGAACACTGAAGCTTTCTTT
j_call: TRBJ1-3; clone_size: few; d_call: TRBD1; v_call: TRBV18; cdr3_aa: CASSPPIWADRGNTIYF; cdr3_nt: TGTGCCAGCTCACCACCGATCTGGGCGGACAGGGGAAACACCATATATTTT
j_call: TRBJ1-2; clone_size: many; d_call: -; v_call: TRBV13; cdr3_aa: CASSLDGNRGYTF; cdr3_nt: TGTGCCAGCAGCTTGGACGGCAATAGGGGCTACACCTTC
j_call: TRBJ2-5; clone_size: many; d_call: TRBD2; v_call: TRBV3-1; cdr3_aa: CASSSRTSGDLATQYF; cdr3_nt: TGTGCCAGCAGCTCGCGGACTAGCGGGGACCTTGCGACCCAGTACTTC
j_call: TRBJ2-2; clone_size: few; d_call: -; v_call: TRBV2; cdr3_aa: CASRSAETGELFF; cdr3_nt: TGTGCCAGCAGGTCCGCTGAGACCGGGGAGCTGTTTTTT
j_call: TRBJ1-1; clone_size: many; d_call: TRBD1; v_call: TRBV28; cdr3_aa: CASSLTPDRGDTEAFF; cdr3_nt: TGTGCCAGCAGTTTGACTCCGGACAGGGGGGACACTGAAGCTTTCTTT
j_call: TRBJ1-6; clone_size: many; d_call: -; v_call: TRBV11-2; cdr3_aa: CASSLEWREVSPLHF; cdr3_nt: TGTGCCAGCAGCTTAGAGTGGCGTGAGGTTTCACCCCTCCACTTT
j_call: TRBJ2-5; clone_size: -; d_call: TRBD2; v_call: TRBV9; cdr3_aa: CASSNSGGALEAQYF; cdr3_nt: TGTGCCAGCAGCAATAGCGGGGGGGCCCTTGAGGCCCAGTACTTC
j_call: TRBJ2-7; clone_size: -; d_call: TRBD1; v_call: TRBV19; cdr3_aa: CASTPGTGGSYEQYF; cdr3_nt: TGTGCCAGTACCCCGGGGACAGGCGGCTCTTACGAGCAGTACTTC
j_call: TRBJ2-3; clone_size: many; d_call: -; v_call: TRBV7-2; cdr3_aa: CASSLQAPDTQYF; cdr3_nt: TGTGCCAGCAGCTTACAAGCACCAGATACGCAGTATTTT
j_call: TRBJ1-2; clone_size: -; d_call: TRBD1; v_call: TRBV5-8; cdr3_aa: CASSGGTAAGYTF; cdr3_nt: TGTGCCAGCAGCGGCGGGACAGCAGCCGGCTACACCTTC
j_call: TRBJ2-1; clone_size: many; d_call: TRBD2; v_call: TRBV28; cdr3_aa: CASSPRTSEQFF; cdr3_nt: TGTGCCAGCAGTCCCCGGACTAGCGAGCAGTTCTTC
j_call: TRBJ1-1; clone_size: once; d_call: TRBD1; v_call: TRBV7-9; cdr3_aa: CASSPVPGQMMNTEAFF; cdr3_nt: TGTGCCAGCAGTCCCGTCCCGGGACAGATGATGAACACTGAAGCTTTCTTT
j_call: TRBJ2-5; clone_size: many; d_call: -; v_call: TRBV5-4; cdr3_aa: CASSASGETQYF; cdr3_nt: TGTGCCAGCAGCGCCTCGGGGGAGACCCAGTACTTC
j_call: TRBJ2-7; clone_size: -; d_call: TRBD2; v_call: TRBV3-1; cdr3_aa: CASSQDWGGYEQYF; cdr3_nt: TGTGCCAGCAGCCAAGATTGGGGGGGCTACGAGCAGTACTTC
j_call: TRBJ2-2; clone_size: many; d_call: TRBD1; v_call: TRBV5-1; cdr3_aa: CASRPRTGDNTGELFF; cdr3_nt: TGCGCCAGCAGGCCAAGGACAGGGGATAACACCGGGGAGCTGTTTTTT
j_call: TRBJ1-1; clone_size: many; d_call: -; v_call: TRBV3-1; cdr3_aa: CASSHQGPSNTEAFF; cdr3_nt: TGTGCCAGTAGCCATCAGGGCCCCTCGAACACTGAAGCTTTCTTT
j_call: TRBJ2-1; clone_size: many; d_call: TRBD1; v_call: TRBV28; cdr3_aa: CASSLGRTGSFAEQFF; cdr3_nt: TGTGCCAGCAGTTTGGGTCGGACAGGGTCGTTCGCTGAGCAGTTCTTC
j_call: TRBJ1-4; clone_size: many; d_call: TRBD1; v_call: TRBV20-1; cdr3_aa: CSANQGVGEKLFF; cdr3_nt: TGCAGTGCTAATCAGGGGGTTGGTGAAAAACTGTTTTTT
j_call: TRBJ1-2; clone_size: few; d_call: -; v_call: TRBV15; cdr3_aa: CATSRDLGGDNYGYTF; cdr3_nt: TGTGCCACCAGCAGAGATCTCGGGGGGGACAACTATGGCTACACCTTC
j_call: TRBJ2-1; clone_size: -; d_call: -; v_call: TRBV14; cdr3_aa: CASSQATNEQFF; cdr3_nt: TGTGCCAGCAGCCAAGCAACAAATGAGCAGTTCTTC
j_call: TRBJ1-1; clone_size: -; d_call: -; v_call: TRBV3-1; cdr3_aa: CASSHNAGGNTEAFF; cdr3_nt: TGTGCCAGCAGCCATAACGCGGGGGGCAACACTGAAGCTTTCTTT
j_call: TRBJ2-1; clone_size: -; d_call: TRBD2; v_call: TRBV2; cdr3_aa: CASRWTSGGYNEQFF; cdr3_nt: TGTGCCAGCAGATGGACTAGCGGGGGTTACAATGAGCAGTTCTTC
j_call: TRBJ1-5; clone_size: many; d_call: -; v_call: TRBV3-1; cdr3_aa: CASSQGGGVGQPQHF; cdr3_nt: TGTGCCAGCAGCCAAGGGGGAGGCGTCGGTCAGCCCCAGCATTTT
j_call: TRBJ2-6; clone_size: few; d_call: -; v_call: TRBV28; cdr3_aa: CASSPNPGTVSFRVLTF; cdr3_nt: TGTGCCAGCAGTCCGAATCCCGGGACCGTCTCTTTTCGGGTCCTGACTTTC
j_call: TRBJ2-7; clone_size: few; d_call: TRBD1; v_call: TRBV2; cdr3_aa: CASSGQGKNEQYF; cdr3_nt: TGTGCCAGCAGTGGACAGGGGAAGAACGAGCAGTACTTC
j_call: TRBJ2-5; clone_size: many; d_call: -; v_call: TRBV12-3/TRBV12-4; cdr3_aa: CASSPSGGQQETQYF; cdr3_nt: TGTGCCAGCAGTCCGTCGGGGGGCCAGCAAGAGACCCAGTACTTC
j_call: TRBJ1-4; clone_size: -; d_call: TRBD1; v_call: TRBV28; cdr3_aa: CASIRTGSVEKLFF; cdr3_nt: TGTGCCAGCATTCGGACAGGGTCGGTTGAAAAACTGTTTTTT
j_call: TRBJ2-1; clone_size: many; d_call: -; v_call: TRBV6-5; cdr3_aa: CASSYSYRVNEQFF; cdr3_nt: TGTGCCAGCAGTTACTCGTACAGAGTGAATGAGCAGTTCTTC